The 10 T cell receptor beta chains given below trace back to one sample, sequenced in a study of T cell responses to AZD1222 COVID-19 vaccine. Using immunoSEQ multiplex PCR, the repertoire was profiled, and TCRdb retains in-frame clones only, with some absent. The sample holds about 140,000 clones; about nine tenths are singletons and the top ten take around 5%. The specimen comprised peripheral blood, sampled on day 0 of AZD1222 vaccination. The source of these receptors is an adult in good health.

This sequence joins TRBV5-4 and TRBJ1-6, with no clear D. This CDR3 region has 12 residues. The V and J ends lost 1 base and 9 bases respectively, with 5 bases between them. Germline CDR1 SGHNT, CDR2 YYREEE (reference sequence). The CDR3: CASSLMSSPLHF. Here the CDR3 DNA reads TGTGCCAGCAGCTTGATGAGTTCACCCCTCCACTTT.

The CDR3 DNA sequence: TGTGCCAGCAGCCAAGATAGGCCCTCTAGTTACGAGCAGTACTTC. Protein: CASSQDRPSSYEQYF. The chain joins TRBV4-2 to TRBJ2-7, with D unclear. The V gene's germline CDR1 is LGHNA and CDR2 YNFKEQ. This CDR3 region has 15 residues. V was pared by 0 bases and J by 4 bases, with 13 bases between.

This chain uses TRBV12-5 with TRBJ2-5; unclear D gene. V was trimmed by 8 bases and J by 2 bases, leaving 18 bases between them. CDR1 LGHNT and CDR2 FRNRAP come from the germline V gene. This CDR3 contains 15 residues. CDR3 in DNA: TGTGCTAGTTCCCCCGGAGCCTTAGCTCAAGAGACCCAGTACTTC. Translation: CASSPGALAQETQYF.

The gene calls are TRBV19 and TRBJ2-7, with 8 bases matching TRBD1. Germline V gene data show CDR1 as LNHDA and CDR2 as SQIVND (reference sequence). This CDR3 is built from 15 residues. With V trimmed by 5 bases and J by 2 bases, 8 bases remained unmatched. CDR3: CASSAGTGSAYEQYF. The CDR3 DNA is TGTGCCAGTAGTGCCGGGACAGGTTCTGCCTACGAGCAGTACTTC.

The chain links TRBV6-1 to TRBJ1-1, with 7 bases aligning to TRBD1. Trimming at V came to 3 bases and at J to 4 bases, leaving 11 bases not matched to a gene. CDR1 is MNHNS and CDR2 is SASEGT in the germline V gene. The CDR3 contains 16 residues. The CDR3 bases are TGTGCCAGCAGTGATAGGGGGCGCGGGTCTGGCACTGAAGCTTTCTTT. It translates to CASSDRGRGSGTEAFF.

V usage is TRBV19 and J usage is TRBJ2-1; 9 nucleotides align to TRBD2. Germline CDR1 reads LNHDA; CDR2 reads SQIVND (reference sequence). This CDR3 region has 14 residues. The V segment lost 8 bases and the J segment 2 bases; nucleotides outside the gene matches: 4. The CDR3, as DNA: TGTGCCAGTGGACTAGCGAACACCTACAATGAGCAGTTCTTC. Its translation: CASGLANTYNEQFF.

The chain carries TRBV19 and TRBJ1-1; D gene uncertain. V lost 4 bases, J lost 1 base, and 22 bases lay in between. CDR3 length: 18 residues. From germline, CDR1 is LNHDA and CDR2 SQIVND (reference sequence). CDR3 protein: CASSTLGEMGKTNTEAFF. CDR3 bases: TGTGCCAGTAGTACCCTTGGGGAGATGGGAAAGACGAACACTGAAGCTTTCTTT.

This chain joins TRBV11-2 and TRBJ2-7, with TRBD2 as a possible D gene (6 bases). V was clipped by 4 bases and J by 2 bases, with 15 bases between them. The CDR3 covers 15 residues. From germline, CDR1 is SGHAT and CDR2 FQNNGV. The CDR3 here is CASSSVWGRTYEQYF. For the CDR3, the DNA is TGTGCCAGCAGCTCCGTGTGGGGGAGGACCTACGAGCAGTACTTC.

The rearrangement uses TRBV12-1 and TRBJ1-6. TRBV12-1 is recorded as a pseudogene. This CDR3 comprises 13 residues. DNA for the CDR3: TGTGCCAGCAGCCTAGAGAGCTTGGGGCCCCTCCACTTT. Translated, it gives CASSLESLGPLHF.

The genes are TRBV14 and TRBJ2-1; a weak D match, TRBD2 (5 bases). The CDR3 is 13 amino acids. Trimming took 3 bases from V and 12 from J, leaving 15 bases between them. The germline CDR1 and CDR2 sequences are SGHDN and FVKESK. The CDR3 DNA is TGTGCCAGCAGCCAGAATCTAGCCTCTTGGCAGTTCTTC. Translating it yields CASSQNLASWQFF. Based on the CDR3 plus reference TRBV14 and TRBJ2-1, the full variable domain is EAGVTQFPSHSVIEKGQTVTLRCDPISGHDNLYWYRRVMGKEIKFLLHFVKESKQDESGMPNNRFLAERTGGTYSTLKVQPAELEDSGVYFCASSQNLASWQFFGPGTRLTVL.